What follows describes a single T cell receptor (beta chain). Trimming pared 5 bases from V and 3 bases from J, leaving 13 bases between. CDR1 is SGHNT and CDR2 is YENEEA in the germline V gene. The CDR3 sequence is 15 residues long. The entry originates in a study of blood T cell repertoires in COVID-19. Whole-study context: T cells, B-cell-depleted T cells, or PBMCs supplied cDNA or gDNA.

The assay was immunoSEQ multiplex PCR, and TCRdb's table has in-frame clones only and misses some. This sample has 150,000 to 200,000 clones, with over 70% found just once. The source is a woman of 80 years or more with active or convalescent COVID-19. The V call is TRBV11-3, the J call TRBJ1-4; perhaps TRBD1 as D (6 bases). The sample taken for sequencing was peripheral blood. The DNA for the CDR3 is TGTGCCAGCAGCCCTGGACAGTGGGCTAATGAAAAACTGTTTTTT. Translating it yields CASSPGQWANEKLFF.